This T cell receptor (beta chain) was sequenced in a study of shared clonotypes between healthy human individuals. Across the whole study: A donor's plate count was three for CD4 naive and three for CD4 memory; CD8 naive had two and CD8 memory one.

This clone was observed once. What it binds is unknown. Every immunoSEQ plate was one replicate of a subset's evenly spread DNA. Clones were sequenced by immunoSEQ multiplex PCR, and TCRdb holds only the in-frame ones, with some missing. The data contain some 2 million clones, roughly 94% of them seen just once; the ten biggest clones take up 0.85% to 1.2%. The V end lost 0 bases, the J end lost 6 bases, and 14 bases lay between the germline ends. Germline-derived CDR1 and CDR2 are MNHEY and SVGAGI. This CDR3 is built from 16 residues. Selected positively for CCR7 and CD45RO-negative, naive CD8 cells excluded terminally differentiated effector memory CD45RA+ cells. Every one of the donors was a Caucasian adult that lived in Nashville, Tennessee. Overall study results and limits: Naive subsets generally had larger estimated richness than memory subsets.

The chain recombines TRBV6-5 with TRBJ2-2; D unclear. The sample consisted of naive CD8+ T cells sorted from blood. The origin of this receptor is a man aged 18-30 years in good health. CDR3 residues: CASSYSAALRSGELFF. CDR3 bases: TGTGCCAGCAGTTACTCGGCAGCACTCAGATCCGGGGAGCTGTTTTTT.